These 15 T cell receptor beta chains originate from one sample sequenced in a study of control samples from healthy donors and cancer patients. The table came from immunoSEQ multiplex PCR; TCRdb's copy has only in-frame clones and leaves some out. In the table there are about 160,000 clones, 70% to 90% of which are singletons. The sequencing sample was made of blood. Source of these receptors: a man under 40 in good health.

The chain has TRBV27 and TRBJ2-1; 7 nucleotides line up with TRBD2. CDR1 and CDR2 (germline): MNHEY, SMNVEV (reference sequence). This CDR3 has 13 amino acids. V lost 5 bases, J lost 9 bases, and 7 bases stayed unmatched. DNA for the CDR3: TGTGCCAGCAGTCTTTCTCTAGCGGCTGAGCAGTTCTTC. It translates to CASSLSLAAEQFF.

The chain carries TRBV24-1 and TRBJ2-3; D may correspond to TRBD1 or TRBD2 (5 bases each). Germline V CDR1 and CDR2: KGHDR, SFDVKD. V was trimmed by 3 bases and J by 1 base, leaving 13 bases between them. This CDR3 has 16 amino acids. The CDR3 sequence: CATSDAEGFRTDTQYF. The CDR3 DNA reads TGTGCCACCAGTGATGCCGAGGGGTTTCGCACAGATACGCAGTATTTT.

The chain couples TRBV2 to TRBJ1-6; tentatively, D is TRBD1 (5 bases). The V end lost 6 bases, the J end lost 9 bases, and 15 bases lay between the germline ends. Per the germline V gene, CDR1 is SNHLY and CDR2 is FYNNEI. The CDR3 contains 14 residues. The CDR3 sequence: CASRGGALSSPLHF. For the CDR3, the DNA is TGTGCCAGCAGGGGGGGAGCCCTTAGTTCACCCCTCCACTTT.

This chain joins TRBV27 and TRBJ1-4; D is ambiguous. Germline-derived CDR1 and CDR2 are MNHEY and SMNVEV (reference sequence). V gave up 1 base and J gave up 6 bases, with 9 bases separating them. This CDR3 is built from 14 residues. The CDR3 DNA reads TGTGCCAGCAGTTTATGGGTCGGCGATGAAAAACTGTTTTTT. Translated, it gives CASSLWVGDEKLFF. Using reference TRBV27 and TRBJ1-4 for the parts outside the CDR3, the full variable domain is EAQVTQNPRYLITVTGKKLTVTCSQNMNHEYMSWYRQDPGLGLRQIYYSMNVEVTDKGDVPEGYKVSRKEKRNFPLILESPSPNQTSLYFCASSLWVGDEKLFFGSGTQLSVL.

This sequence joins TRBV21-1 and TRBJ2-7. TRBV21-1 is described as a pseudogene. This CDR3 region has 18 residues. CDR3 in DNA: TGTGCCAGCAGTCCTACTCTAGGGGGGGACAGAATTAACTACGAGCAGTACTTC. It specifies CASSPTLGGDRINYEQYF.

This clone was seen a single time. The rearrangement links TRBV20-1 to TRBJ2-1, with TRBD2 as a possible D gene (6 bases). Germline CDR1 and CDR2: DFQATT and SNEGSKA (reference sequence). The V and J ends lost 3 bases and 2 bases respectively, with 11 bases between them. The CDR3 totals 14 residues. In nucleotides, the CDR3 is TGCAGTGCTAGTAGTCGGGGGACCTACAATGAGCAGTTCTTC. Translating gives CSASSRGTYNEQFF.

The sample holds one count of this clone. V usage is TRBV6-6 and J usage is TRBJ1-5; D unclear. Germline-derived CDR1 and CDR2 are MNHNY and SVGAGI (reference sequence). The V end was cut by 5 bases, the J end by 9 bases, with 11 bases between. The CDR3 length is 12 residues. CDR3 DNA sequence: TGTGCCAGCAGTCCGGGTCTGGCGCCCCAGCATTTT. Protein sequence: CASSPGLAPQHF.

In the case of this clone: A junction boundary mismatches the germline segment, possibly from a read error. This chain links TRBV3-1 (or the pseudogene TRBV3-2) with TRBJ2-5; D call uncertain. The CDR3 sequence is 12 residues long. From germline, CDR1 is LGHDT and CDR2 YNNKEL (reference sequence). The CDR3 sequence: CASSQATLQPDF. The DNA for the CDR3 is TGTGCCAGCAGCCAAGCGACACTCCAGCCCGACTTC.

The CDR3 loop reads CASWGRRGAFF. CDR3 nucleotides: TGTGCCAGCTGGGGACGCCGAGGGGCTTTCTTT. The chain has TRBV14 and TRBJ1-1; tentative D call: TRBD1 (5 bases). The V gene's germline CDR1 is SGHDN and CDR2 FVKESK. The CDR3 is 11 amino acids. Trimming pared 8 bases from V and 11 bases from J, leaving 15 bases between.

This clone was observed a few times. This sequence joins TRBV27 and TRBJ2-7; the match to TRBD2 covers 8 bases. This CDR3 region has 14 residues. Germline CDR1 and CDR2: MNHEY and SMNVEV (reference sequence). Germline trimming cut 4 bases from V and 6 bases from J; bases unmatched to any gene: 8. CDR3 amino acids: CASSSGGRRGEQYF. Written as DNA, the CDR3 is TGTGCCAGCAGTTCGGGGGGGAGAAGAGGCGAGCAGTACTTC.

V is TRBV5-1 and J is TRBJ2-4; D unresolved. Germline V CDR1 and CDR2: SGHRS, YFSETQ. Trimming pared 7 bases from V and 4 bases from J, leaving 6 bases between. The CDR3 consists of 11 residues. CDR3 in DNA: TGCGCCAGCCGGTCGAAAAACATTCAGTACTTC. This translates into CASRSKNIQYF.

This sequence joins TRBV6-5 and TRBJ1-5; tentative D call: TRBD1 (5 bases). Germline lookup yields CDR1 MNHEY and CDR2 SVGAGI. Trimming pared 10 bases from V and 4 bases from J, leaving 20 bases between. The CDR3 is 15 residues long. CDR3 protein: CATRTRGGENQPQHF. Here the CDR3 DNA reads TGTGCCACCCGAACTAGGGGAGGGGAAAATCAGCCCCAGCATTTT.

The chain links TRBV21-1 to TRBJ1-1; TRBD1, the table's D call, was not compared with the DNA. TRBV21-1 is tagged as a pseudogene. CDR3 length: 17 residues. The CDR3 loop is CASSKERRDRGNTEAFF. CDR3 DNA: TGTGCCAGCAGCAAAGAACGCCGGGACAGGGGGAACACTGAAGCTTTCTTT.

The genes are TRBV6-5 and TRBJ2-1, with 10 bases matching TRBD2. The junction had 11 bases not matched to a gene; V was cut back by 6 bases and J by 9 bases. This CDR3 region has 15 residues. Germline CDR1 reads MNHEY; CDR2 reads SVGAGI. CDR3 nucleotides: TGTGCCAGCAGGACAGGAGCGGGGGGGCGGTCTGAGCAGTTCTTC. Protein: CASRTGAGGRSEQFF.

The chain carries TRBV29-1 and TRBJ1-1; unclear D gene. This CDR3 is 12 amino acids long. Trimming left V 3 bases short and J 1 base short, with 6 bases between. Germline V gives CDR1 SQVTM, CDR2 ANQGSEA. This CDR3 reads CSVDGQNTEAFF. In DNA form, the CDR3 reads TGCAGCGTTGACGGCCAGAACACTGAAGCTTTCTTT.